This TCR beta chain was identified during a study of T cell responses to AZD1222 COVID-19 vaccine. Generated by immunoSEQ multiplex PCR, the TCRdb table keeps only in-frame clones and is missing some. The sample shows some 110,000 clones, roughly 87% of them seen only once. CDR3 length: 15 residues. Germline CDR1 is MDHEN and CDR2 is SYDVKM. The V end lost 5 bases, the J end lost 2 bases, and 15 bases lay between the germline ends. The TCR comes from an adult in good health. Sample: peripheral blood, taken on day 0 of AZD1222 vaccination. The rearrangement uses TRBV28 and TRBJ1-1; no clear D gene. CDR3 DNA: TGTGCCAGCAGTCCCCACACAGAGCGCAACACTGAAGCTTTCTTT. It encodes CASSPHTERNTEAFF. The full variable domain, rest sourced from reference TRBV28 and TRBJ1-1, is DVKVTQSSRYLVKRTGEKVFLECVQDMDHENMFWYRQDPGLGLRLIYFSYDVKMKEKGDIPEGYSVSREKKERFSLILESASTNQTSMYLCASSPHTERNTEAFFGQGTRLTVV.